This section outlines one T cell receptor (beta chain) sequence together with its context. These data are taken from a study of blood T cell repertoires in COVID-19. The repertoire was sequenced with immunoSEQ multiplex PCR; TCRdb's copy has only in-frame clones and lacks some. The profile shows over 150,000 clones, around 79% of them singletons. Germline CDR1 and CDR2: MNHNY and SVGAGI (reference sequence). CDR3 length equals 12 residues. Trimming removed 6 bases at V and 1 base at J, with 6 bases between. Sequenced sample: PBMCs or T cells enriched from blood (not recorded which). The TCR comes from a woman aged 70-85 years in a cohort exposed to, infected with or recovered from COVID-19 (not recorded which). The chain carries TRBV6-6 and TRBJ1-1; D is unclear. The CDR3 region is CASRAQNTEAFF. The CDR3 nucleotides read TGTGCCAGCAGAGCGCAGAACACTGAAGCTTTCTTT.